The entry that follows covers one T cell receptor beta chain sequence. Generated by immunoSEQ multiplex PCR, the TCRdb table keeps only in-frame clones and is missing some. The sample has 350,000 to 550,000 clones; around 89% are singletons. CDR3 length: 16 residues. Germline-derived CDR1 and CDR2 are SGHVS and FNYEAQ. After removal of 5 bases from V and 3 bases from J, the junction contained 13 bases not matched to a gene. The data belong to a study of blood T cell repertoires in COVID-19. Sequenced: peripheral blood. The sequence derives from a woman aged 25 to 39 with acute or convalescent COVID-19. The chain recombines TRBV7-6 with TRBJ2-7; the match to TRBD1 covers 7 bases. Here the CDR3 reads CASSPTSGTVSYEQYF. The CDR3 bases are TGTGCCAGCAGCCCTACCTCCGGGACAGTGAGCTACGAGCAGTACTTC.